The clone carrying this T cell receptor beta chain was counted between two and nine times. The data stem from a study of T cells in Graves' hyperthyroidism and ophthalmopathy. Study summary: Peripheral blood was acquired at first diagnosis, ahead of any therapy whatsoever.

The CDR3 runs to 15 residues. Germline CDR1 reads LNHNV; CDR2 reads YYDKDF (reference sequence). The junction had 4 bases not matched to a gene; V was cut back by 0 bases and J by 5 bases. The CDR3 regions of TCR beta were amplified from RNA transcripts. The HTBI primer set served for first-round RT-PCR of the TCR CDR3. MiXCR, applied by TCRdb to the multiplex PCR reads, yields one record per CDR3 protein. The top ten clones hold 3% to 4.5% of a sample with approximately 640,000 distinct CDR3 sequences, around 15% of them seen once. Cells are PBMCs isolated from roughly 9.3 ml of fresh blood. The chain has TRBV15 and TRBJ1-5; 7 bases align to TRBD1. Sequencing was carried out using blood. The origin of this receptor is a woman in her 30s with Graves' hyperthyroidism. In DNA, the CDR3 is TGTGCCACCAGCAGAGATAGGAGGGGGCATCAGCCCCAGCATTTT. Encoded protein: CATSRDRRGHQPQHF. The complete variable domain, with remaining parts taken from reference TRBV15 and TRBJ1-5, reads DAMVIQNPRYQVTQFGKPVTLSCSQTLNHNVMYWYQQKSSQAPKLLFHYYDKDFNNEADTPDNFQSRRPNTSFCFLDIRSPGLGDTAMYLCATSRDRRGHQPQHFGDGTRLSIL.